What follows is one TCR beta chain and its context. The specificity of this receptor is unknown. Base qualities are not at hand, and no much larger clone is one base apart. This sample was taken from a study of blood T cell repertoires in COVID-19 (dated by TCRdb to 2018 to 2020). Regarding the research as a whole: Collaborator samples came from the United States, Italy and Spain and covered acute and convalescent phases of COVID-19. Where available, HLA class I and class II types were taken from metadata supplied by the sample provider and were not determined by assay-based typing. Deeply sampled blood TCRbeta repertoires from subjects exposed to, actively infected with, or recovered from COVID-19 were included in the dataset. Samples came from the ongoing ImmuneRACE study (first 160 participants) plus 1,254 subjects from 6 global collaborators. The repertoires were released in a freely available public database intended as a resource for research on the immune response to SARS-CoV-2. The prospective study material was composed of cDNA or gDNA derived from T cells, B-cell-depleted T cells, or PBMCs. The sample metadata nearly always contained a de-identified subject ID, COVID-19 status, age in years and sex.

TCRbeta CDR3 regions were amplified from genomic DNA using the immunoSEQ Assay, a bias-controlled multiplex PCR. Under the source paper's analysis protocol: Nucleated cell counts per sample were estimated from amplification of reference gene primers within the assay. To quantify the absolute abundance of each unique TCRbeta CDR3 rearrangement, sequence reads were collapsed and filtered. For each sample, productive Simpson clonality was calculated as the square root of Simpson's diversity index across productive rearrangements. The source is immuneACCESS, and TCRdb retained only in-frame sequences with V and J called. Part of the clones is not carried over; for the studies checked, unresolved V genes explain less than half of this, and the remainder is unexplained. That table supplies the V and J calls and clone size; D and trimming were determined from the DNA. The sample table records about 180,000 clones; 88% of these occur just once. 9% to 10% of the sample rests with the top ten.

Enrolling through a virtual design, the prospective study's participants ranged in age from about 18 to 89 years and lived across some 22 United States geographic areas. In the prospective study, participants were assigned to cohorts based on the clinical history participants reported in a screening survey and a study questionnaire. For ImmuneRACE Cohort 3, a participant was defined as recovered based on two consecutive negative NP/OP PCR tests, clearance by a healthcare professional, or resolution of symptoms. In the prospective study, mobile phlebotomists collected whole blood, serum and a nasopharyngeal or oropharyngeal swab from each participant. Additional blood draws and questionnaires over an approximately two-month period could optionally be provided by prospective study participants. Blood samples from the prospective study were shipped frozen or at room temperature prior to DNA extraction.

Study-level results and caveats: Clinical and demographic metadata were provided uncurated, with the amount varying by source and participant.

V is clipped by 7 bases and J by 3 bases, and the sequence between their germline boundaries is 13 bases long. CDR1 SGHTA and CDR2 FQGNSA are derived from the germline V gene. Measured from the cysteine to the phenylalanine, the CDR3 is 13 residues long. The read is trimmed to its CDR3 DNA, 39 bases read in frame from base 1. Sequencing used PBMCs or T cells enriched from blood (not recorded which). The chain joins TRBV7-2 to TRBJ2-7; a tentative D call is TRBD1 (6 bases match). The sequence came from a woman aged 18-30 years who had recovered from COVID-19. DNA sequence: TGTGCCAGCAAATACAGGGATCTCTACGAGCAGTACTTC. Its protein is CASKYRDLYEQYF.